Described below is a single TCR beta chain sequence and its context. Its specificity is not known. This sample is drawn from a study of early T cells in non-severe SARS-CoV-2 infection. General observations from the study: Matching results from VDJdb favored anti-spike CD8 responses, leaving private and CD4 specificities undetected.

CDR1 is MNHEY and CDR2 is SVGAGI in the germline V gene. CDR3 length: 17 amino acids. The junction had 5 bases not matched to a gene; V was cut back by 2 bases and J by 2 bases. Individual cDNA molecules received unique molecular identifiers. TCRdb reanalysed the 5' RACE reads using MiXCR and keeps one entry per CDR3 protein. The sample records tens of thousands of distinct CDR3 sequences, around 4% being singletons. The sequenced sample was whole blood. This clonotype was sampled from an adult who was a healthcare worker with PCR-confirmed SARS-CoV-2 infection or an uninfected control (not recorded which). V usage is TRBV6-5 and J usage is TRBJ2-2; TRBD2 matches 10 bases. CDR3 sequence reads: CASSYASGSGNTGELFF. The CDR3 bases are TGTGCCAGCAGTTACGCTAGCGGGAGTGGTAACACCGGGGAGCTGTTTTTT.